This T cell receptor beta chain was observed in a study of beta chain features in type 1 diabetes. Study information: There were about 110,000,000 sorted cells examined across all samples.

As to this clone: Antigen unknown.

TCRB transcripts that were expressed got sequenced, as all of the isolated RNA had been reverse transcribed. Deep immunoSEQ sequencing covered naive, central memory and regulatory T cell samples. Measured with immunoSEQ multiplex PCR; TCRdb has only the in-frame clones, and not every one. This sample carries hundreds of thousands of clones, around 15% of them seen once, and the ten largest clones take roughly 0.04%. Study-level points and caveats: TCRB CDR3 length was moderately but significantly reduced in all four CD4+ subsets of Type 1 diabetes patients. The study left unresolved whether HLA type influences TCRB rearrangement.

Germline CDR1 reads SGHRS; CDR2 reads YFSETQ. Trimming removed 2 bases from V and 7 bases from J, with 13 bases in between. The CDR3 is 13 amino acids. Sequenced: naive CD4+ T cells from blood. The clonotype was recovered from a man aged 18 to 29 with type 1 diabetes. This rearrangement joins TRBV5-1 to TRBJ2-7; D gene unclear. Here the CDR3 reads CASSFNQVMEQYF. The CDR3 nucleotides read TGCGCCAGCAGCTTTAATCAGGTTATGGAGCAGTACTTC.